This T cell receptor (beta chain) was identified in a study of cytomegalovirus exposure and HLA in healthy donors. Study at large: There were 117 million unique TCR beta sequences, drawn from 180 million or so T cells, in an earlier analysis. Unique TCRs from HLA-typed donors, 75 million to 100 million of them, were held in an early data release. The study's findings and limits: In the analysis, some V segments, TRBV6-2 and TRBV6-3 included, were excluded as indistinguishable.

As to this clone: Its antigen is not known.

The PCR made use of 60 Vbeta and 13 Jbeta primers. The table came from immunoSEQ multiplex PCR; TCRdb's copy has only in-frame clones and leaves some out. The sample lists approximately 130,000 clones, around 86% occurring once. The germline gives CDR1 MNHNS, CDR2 SASEGT. The ends were cut back, 7 bases at V and 3 bases at J, with 7 bases in the middle. The CDR3 is 11 residues long. This receptor was taken from a man aged 18 to 30 in good health and CMV-seronegative. The chain uses TRBV6-1 and TRBJ2-7; maybe TRBD1 (5 bases). The source material was PBMCs. CDR3 sequence: CASTDSYEQYF. The CDR3 nucleotides read TGTGCCAGCACAGACAGCTACGAGCAGTACTTC.